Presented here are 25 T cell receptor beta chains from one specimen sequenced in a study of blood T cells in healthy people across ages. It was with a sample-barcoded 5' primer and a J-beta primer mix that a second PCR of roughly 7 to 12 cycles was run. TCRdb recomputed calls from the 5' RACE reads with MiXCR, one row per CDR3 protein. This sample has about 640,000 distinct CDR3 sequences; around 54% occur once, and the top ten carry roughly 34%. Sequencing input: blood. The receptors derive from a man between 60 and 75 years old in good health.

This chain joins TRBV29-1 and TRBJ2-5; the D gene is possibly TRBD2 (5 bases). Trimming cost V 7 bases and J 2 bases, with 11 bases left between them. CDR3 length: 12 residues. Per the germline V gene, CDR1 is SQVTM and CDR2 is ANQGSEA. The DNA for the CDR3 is TGCAGCGCCGGGAACCCTCAAGAGACCCAGTACTTC. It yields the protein CSAGNPQETQYF.

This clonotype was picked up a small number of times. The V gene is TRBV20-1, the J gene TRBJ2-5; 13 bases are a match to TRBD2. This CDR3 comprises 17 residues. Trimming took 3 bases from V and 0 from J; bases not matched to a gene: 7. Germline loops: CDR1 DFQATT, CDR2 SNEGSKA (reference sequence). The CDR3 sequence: CSARNLGLAGNQETQYF. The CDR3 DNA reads TGCAGTGCTAGGAATCTGGGACTAGCGGGGAACCAAGAGACCCAGTACTTC.

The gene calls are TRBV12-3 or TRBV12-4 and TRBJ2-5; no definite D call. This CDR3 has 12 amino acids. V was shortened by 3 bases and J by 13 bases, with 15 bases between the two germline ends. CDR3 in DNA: TGTGCCAGCAGTTTTGACCCGAGCCACCGGTACTTC. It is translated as CASSFDPSHRYF.

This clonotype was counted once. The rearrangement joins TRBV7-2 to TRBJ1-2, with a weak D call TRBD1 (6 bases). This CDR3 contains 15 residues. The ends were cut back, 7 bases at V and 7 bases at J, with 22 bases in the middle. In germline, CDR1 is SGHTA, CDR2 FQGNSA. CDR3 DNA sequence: TGTGCCAGCACCCCATTCGCGGCAGGGGCGCGTGGCTACACCTTC. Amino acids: CASTPFAAGARGYTF.

CDR3 DNA sequence: TGCGCCAGCAGCTTCTCGGCCCGGGCCCAGAACAATGAGCAGTTCTTC. Its protein product is CASSFSARAQNNEQFF. The chain recombines TRBV5-1 with TRBJ2-1; D is undetermined. The germline V and J ends were trimmed by 2 bases and 5 bases, with 17 bases remaining between them. CDR1 is SGHRS and CDR2 is YFSETQ in the germline V gene. The CDR3 has 16 residues.

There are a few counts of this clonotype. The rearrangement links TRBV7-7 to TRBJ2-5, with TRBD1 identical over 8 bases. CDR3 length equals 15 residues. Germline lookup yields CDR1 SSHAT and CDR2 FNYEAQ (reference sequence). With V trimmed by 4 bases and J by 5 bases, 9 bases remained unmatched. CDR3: CASSWRTGRMETQYF. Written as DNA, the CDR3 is TGTGCCAGCAGCTGGAGGACAGGGCGAATGGAGACCCAGTACTTC.

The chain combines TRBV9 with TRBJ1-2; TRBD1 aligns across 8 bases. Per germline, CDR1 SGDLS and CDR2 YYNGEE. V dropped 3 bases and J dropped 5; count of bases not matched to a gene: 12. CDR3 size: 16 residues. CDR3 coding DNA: TGTGCCAGCAGCGCAGGGGACAGGAGCCCTTGGTATGGCTACACCTTC. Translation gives CASSAGDRSPWYGYTF.

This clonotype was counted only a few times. The CDR3 DNA follows: TGTGCCAGCAGCTCGGGCCGCACCCTCCTGTATACGCAGTATTTT. This encodes CASSSGRTLLYTQYF. The chain is built from TRBV7-8 and TRBJ2-3; the D is unclear. CDR3 length equals 15 residues. Trimming took off 4 bases at V and 7 bases at J, with 18 bases between the two ends. Germline V gene lookup returns CDR1 SGHVS and CDR2 FQNEAQ.

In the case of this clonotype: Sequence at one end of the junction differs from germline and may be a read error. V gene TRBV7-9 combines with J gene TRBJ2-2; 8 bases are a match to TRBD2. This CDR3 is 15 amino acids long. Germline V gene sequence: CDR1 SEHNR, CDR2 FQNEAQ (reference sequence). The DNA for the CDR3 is TGTGCCAGCGGCTTAGAGCGGGAGTTATTCGGGGAGCTGTTTTTT. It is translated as CASGLERELFGELFF.

The chain's CDR3 is CASSPADLVQPQHF. Written as DNA, the CDR3 is TGCGCCAGCAGCCCAGCGGACCTCGTTCAGCCCCAGCATTTT. The genes are TRBV4-1 and TRBJ1-5; no firm D call. Germline assignment: CDR1 MGHRA and CDR2 YSYEKL. V gave up 4 bases and J gave up 6 bases, with 13 bases separating them. The length of the CDR3 is 14 residues.

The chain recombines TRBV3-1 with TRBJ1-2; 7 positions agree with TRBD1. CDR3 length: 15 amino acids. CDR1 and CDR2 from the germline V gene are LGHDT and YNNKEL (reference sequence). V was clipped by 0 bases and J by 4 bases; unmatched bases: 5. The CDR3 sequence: CASSQESAGGYGYTF. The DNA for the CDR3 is TGTGCCAGCAGCCAAGAGTCTGCAGGGGGCTATGGCTACACCTTC. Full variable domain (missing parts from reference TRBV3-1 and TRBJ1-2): DTAVSQTPKYLVTQMGNDKSIKCEQNLGHDTMYWYKQDSKKFLKIMFSYNNKELIINETVPNRFSPKSPDKAHLNLHINSLELGDSAVYFCASSQESAGGYGYTFGSGTRLTVV.

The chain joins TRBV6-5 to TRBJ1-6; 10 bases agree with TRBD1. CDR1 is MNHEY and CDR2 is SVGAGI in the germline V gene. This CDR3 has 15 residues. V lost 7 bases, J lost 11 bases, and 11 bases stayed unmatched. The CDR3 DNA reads TGTGCCAGCACCCGATCGGGACAGGGGTTGACACCCCTCCACTTT. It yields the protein CASTRSGQGLTPLHF.

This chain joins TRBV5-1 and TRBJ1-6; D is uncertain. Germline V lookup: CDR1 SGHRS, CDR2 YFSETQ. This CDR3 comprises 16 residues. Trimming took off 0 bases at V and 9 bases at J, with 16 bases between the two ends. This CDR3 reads CASSLAGDTDLSPLHF. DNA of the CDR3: TGCGCCAGCAGCTTGGCCGGAGACACGGACCTTTCACCCCTCCACTTT.

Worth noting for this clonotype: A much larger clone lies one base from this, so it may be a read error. As DNA, the CDR3 is TGCAGCGTTGAGGGCAGCCAAGAGACCCAGTACTTC. This translates into CSVEGSQETQYF. The chain uses TRBV29-1 and TRBJ2-5, with D hard to call. The length of the CDR3 is 12 residues. Germline values: CDR1 SQVTM, CDR2 ANQGSEA. V was pared by 3 bases and J by 1 base, with 6 bases between.

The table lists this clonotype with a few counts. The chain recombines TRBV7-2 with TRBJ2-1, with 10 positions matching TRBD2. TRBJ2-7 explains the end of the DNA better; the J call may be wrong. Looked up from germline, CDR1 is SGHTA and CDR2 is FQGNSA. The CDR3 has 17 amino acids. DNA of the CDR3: TGTGCCAGCAGCCATACTAGCGGGGTCCCCTCCTACAATGAGCAGTACTTC. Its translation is CASSHTSGVPSYNEQYF.

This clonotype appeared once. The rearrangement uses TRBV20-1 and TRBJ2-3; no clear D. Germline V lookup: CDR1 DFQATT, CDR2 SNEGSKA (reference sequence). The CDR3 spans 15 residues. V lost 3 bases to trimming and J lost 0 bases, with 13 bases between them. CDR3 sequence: CSASRLASSTDTQYF. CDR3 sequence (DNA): TGCAGTGCTAGTAGACTCGCCTCAAGCACAGATACGCAGTATTTT.

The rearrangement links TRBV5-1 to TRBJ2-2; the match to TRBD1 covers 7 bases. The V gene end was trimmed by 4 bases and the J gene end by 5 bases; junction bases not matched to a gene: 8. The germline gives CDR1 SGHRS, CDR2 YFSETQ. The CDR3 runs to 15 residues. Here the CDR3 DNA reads TGCGCCAGCAGCCTGGACAGGCCCACGACCGGGGAGCTGTTTTTT. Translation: CASSLDRPTTGELFF.

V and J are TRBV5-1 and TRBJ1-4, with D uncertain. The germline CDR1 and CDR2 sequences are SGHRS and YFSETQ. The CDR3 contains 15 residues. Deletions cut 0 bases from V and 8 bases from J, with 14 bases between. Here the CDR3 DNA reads TGCGCCAGCAGCTTGGAGGAGGGCGCGAGGGAAAAACTGTTTTTT. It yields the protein CASSLEEGAREKLFF.

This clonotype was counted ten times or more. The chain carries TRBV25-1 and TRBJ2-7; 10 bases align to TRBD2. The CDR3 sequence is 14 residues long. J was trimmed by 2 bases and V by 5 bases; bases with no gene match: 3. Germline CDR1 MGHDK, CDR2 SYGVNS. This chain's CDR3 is CASSSSGGTYEQYF. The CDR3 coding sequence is TGTGCCAGCAGTTCTAGCGGGGGAACCTACGAGCAGTACTTC.

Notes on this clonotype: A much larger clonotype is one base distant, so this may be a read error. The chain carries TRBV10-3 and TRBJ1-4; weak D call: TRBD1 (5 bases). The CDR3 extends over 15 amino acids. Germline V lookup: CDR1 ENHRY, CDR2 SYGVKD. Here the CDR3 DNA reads TGTGCCATCAGTAAGTCAGACAGTTATAATGAAAAACTGTTTTTT. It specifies CAISKSDSYNEKLFF.

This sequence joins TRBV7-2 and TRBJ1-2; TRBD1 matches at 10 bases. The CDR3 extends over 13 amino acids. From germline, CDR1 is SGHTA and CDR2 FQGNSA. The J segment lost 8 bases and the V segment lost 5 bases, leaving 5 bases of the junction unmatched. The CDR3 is CASSRGTGVGYTF. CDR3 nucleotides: TGTGCCAGCAGCAGAGGGACAGGGGTAGGCTACACCTTC.

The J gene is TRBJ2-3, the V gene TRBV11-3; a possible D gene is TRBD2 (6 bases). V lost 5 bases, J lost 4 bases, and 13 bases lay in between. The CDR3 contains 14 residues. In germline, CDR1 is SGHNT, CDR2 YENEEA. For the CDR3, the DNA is TGTGCCAGCAGCATTCCCGGGGGACCAGATACGCAGTATTTT. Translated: CASSIPGGPDTQYF.

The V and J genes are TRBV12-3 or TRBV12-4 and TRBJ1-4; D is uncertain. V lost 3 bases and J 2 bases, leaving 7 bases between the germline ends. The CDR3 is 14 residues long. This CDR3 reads CASSFVGTNEKLFF. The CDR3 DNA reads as TGTGCCAGCAGTTTCGTAGGGACTAATGAAAAACTGTTTTTT.

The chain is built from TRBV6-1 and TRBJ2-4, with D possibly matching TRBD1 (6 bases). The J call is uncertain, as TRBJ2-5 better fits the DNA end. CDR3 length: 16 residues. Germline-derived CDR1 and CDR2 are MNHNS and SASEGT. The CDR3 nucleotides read TGTGCCAGCAAAGTTACCCCTACAGGGCCTTGGGAGACCCAGTACTTC. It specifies CASKVTPTGPWETQYF.

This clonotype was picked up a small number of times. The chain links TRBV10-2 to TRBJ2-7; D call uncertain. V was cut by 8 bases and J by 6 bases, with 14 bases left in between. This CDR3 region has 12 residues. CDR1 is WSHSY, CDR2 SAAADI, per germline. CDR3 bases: TGCGCCAGCCGAACAACAGCCGGCGAGCAGTACTTC. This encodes CASRTTAGEQYF.